Listed here are 15 T cell receptor beta chains from one sample, sequenced in a study of T cells in Graves' hyperthyroidism and ophthalmopathy. Using RNA transcripts as the source, TCR beta CDR3 regions were amplified. The TCR CDR3 first-round RT-PCR relied on the HTBI primer set. In TCRdb, the multiplex PCR reads were re-called with MiXCR into one record per CDR3 protein. The repertoire includes 500,000 to 800,000 distinct CDR3 sequences, just under 45% of them detected once, and more than 7% sits in the top ten. Material for sequencing was peripheral blood or thyroid tissue (not recorded which). The receptor set was obtained from an adult man with Graves' disease, either hyperthyroidism or ophthalmopathy (not recorded which).

J is TRBJ1-1 and V is TRBV5-1; D not certain. The germline CDR1 and CDR2 sequences are SGHRS and YFSETQ. There are 13 residues in the CDR3. Trimming took 2 bases from V and 5 from J, leaving 10 bases between them. The CDR3 sequence is CASSFMGDTEAFF. For the CDR3, the DNA is TGCGCCAGCAGCTTCATGGGAGATACTGAAGCTTTCTTT.

This clonotype occurred a few times. This chain uses TRBV7-9 with TRBJ2-7; possibly TRBD1 or TRBD2 for D (6 bases each). Trimming took 5 bases from V and 2 from J, leaving 22 bases between them. The CDR3 covers 17 residues. Germline CDR1 and CDR2: SEHNR and FQNEAQ (reference sequence). The CDR3 here is CASSAPSSVGGTYEQYF. CDR3 coding DNA: TGTGCCAGCAGCGCACCCTCCTCGGTGGGGGGCACCTACGAGCAGTACTTC.

The V and J genes are TRBV7-9 and TRBJ2-5; perhaps TRBD2 as D (6 bases). The ends were cut back, 6 bases at V and 4 bases at J, with 15 bases in the middle. Per germline, CDR1 SEHNR and CDR2 FQNEAQ (reference sequence). The CDR3 is 14 residues long. The CDR3 bases are TGTGCCAGCAGAGGACCGGGAGCTGGAGAGACCCAGTACTTC. Translating gives CASRGPGAGETQYF.

The rearrangement joins TRBV7-9 to TRBJ2-5; tentatively, D is TRBD1 or TRBD2 (5 bases each). The V and J ends lost 4 bases and 5 bases respectively, with 14 bases between them. Looked up from germline, CDR1 is SEHNR and CDR2 is FQNEAQ (reference sequence). The CDR3 covers 14 residues. CDR3 nucleotides: TGTGCCAGCAGCTCGCCCGAATGGGGGGAGACCCAGTACTTC. The encoded protein is CASSSPEWGETQYF.

V and J are TRBV20-1 and TRBJ2-7; 11 positions agree with TRBD1. V trimming: 2 bases; J trimming: 4 bases; junction bases outside the gene matches: 10. CDR3 length: 16 residues. Germline V gene lookup returns CDR1 DFQATT and CDR2 SNEGSKA (reference sequence). The CDR3 nucleotides read TGCAGTGCTAGACCGAGGCCGGGACAGGGGGTTTACGAGCAGTACTTC. Translating gives CSARPRPGQGVYEQYF.

V is TRBV19 and J is TRBJ1-2; D is uncertain. Trimming shortened V by 7 bases and J by 0 bases, and 15 bases separated the two germline ends. Germline CDR1 LNHDA, CDR2 SQIVND (reference sequence). The CDR3 covers 15 residues. The CDR3 DNA sequence: TGTGCCAGTAAAGGACGGCCTTCTTCTAACTATGGCTACACCTTC. Protein product: CASKGRPSSNYGYTF.

This clonotype was seen more than once but under ten times. The rearrangement links TRBV12-3 or TRBV12-4 to TRBJ1-2, with D possibly being TRBD1 (5 bases). V shed 5 bases and J shed 8 bases, with 18 bases lying between them. The CDR3 contains 14 residues. CDR3 DNA sequence: TGTGCCAGCAGTGATGCGGGACGGGGCCTAGGCTACACCTTC. It yields the protein CASSDAGRGLGYTF.

The chain couples TRBV7-8 to TRBJ2-7, with D tentatively TRBD2 (5 bases). The germline V gene has CDR1 SGHVS and CDR2 FQNEAQ. The CDR3 loop spans 14 amino acids. Deletions cut 8 bases from V and 4 bases from J, with 18 bases between. CDR3 coding DNA: TGTGCCAGCGGCCGTGGGCTAGCAGCTTACGAGCAGTACTTC. This encodes CASGRGLAAYEQYF.

This clonotype showed up just a few times. The chain joins TRBV2 to TRBJ2-5; no clear D gene. The CDR3 covers 15 residues. The V and J ends lost 2 bases and 1 base respectively, with 11 bases between them. The germline CDR1 and CDR2 sequences are SNHLY and FYNNEI. CDR3 nucleotides: TGTGCCAGCAGTGAACCCGGGCTCCCCCAAGAGACCCAGTACTTC. Encoded protein: CASSEPGLPQETQYF.

This clonotype was counted once. Its ends do not fully match the called genes, so a read error is possible. The chain is built from TRBV14 and TRBJ2-5; 11 nucleotides agree with TRBD2. CDR1 and CDR2 from the germline V gene are SGHDN and FVKESK. The CDR3 covers 14 residues. The CDR3 DNA sequence: TGTGCCAGCAGCCTTGGACTAGCGGGTGAGACCCGGTACTTC. Protein: CASSLGLAGETRYF.

In its sample, this clonotype was seen many times. The rearrangement uses TRBV7-6 and TRBJ2-7; TRBD1 aligns across 7 bases. The CDR3 has 16 residues. J was trimmed by 2 bases and V by 5 bases; bases with no gene match: 12. CDR1 and CDR2 (germline): SGHVS, FNYEAQ. The CDR3 here is CASSLRGRASTYEQYF. The CDR3 DNA sequence: TGTGCCAGCAGCCTTAGGGGGCGGGCGAGCACCTACGAGCAGTACTTC.

The sample holds many counts of this clonotype. The V and J genes are TRBV29-1 and TRBJ2-7, with D hard to call. V was clipped by 6 bases and J by 2 bases, with 11 bases between them. Looked up from germline, CDR1 is SQVTM and CDR2 is ANQGSEA. The CDR3 sequence is 12 residues long. CDR3 nucleotide sequence: TGCAGCGTGACCCCGGGTCCCTACGAGCAGTACTTC. Its protein product is CSVTPGPYEQYF.

Concerning this clonotype: A much more abundant neighbour one base away suggests this may be a read error. The chain recombines TRBV24-1 with TRBJ1-2, with D perhaps matching TRBD1 (6 bases). CDR1 and CDR2 from the germline V gene are KGHDR and SFDVKD. The ends were cut back, 3 bases at V and 6 bases at J, with 16 bases in the middle. The CDR3 has 15 residues. This CDR3 is CATSDPARPGDGYTF. CDR3 sequence (DNA): TGTGCCACCAGTGATCCCGCCCGGCCAGGGGATGGCTACACCTTC.

In its sample, this clonotype was seen once. This chain links TRBV7-2 with TRBJ1-6, with D possibly TRBD1 on 6 matching bases. The CDR3 consists of 14 residues. CDR1 and CDR2 from the germline V gene are SGHTA and FQGNSA. V was cut by 3 bases and J by 10 bases, with 13 bases left in between. DNA of the CDR3: TGTGCCAGCAGCTTCCAGGGACAAGGGTCACCCCTCCACTTT. Protein: CASSFQGQGSPLHF.

The chain uses TRBV3-1 and TRBJ1-6, with 7 bases aligning to TRBD1. In germline, CDR1 is LGHDT, CDR2 YNNKEL (reference sequence). This CDR3 is built from 14 residues. For the CDR3, the DNA is TGTGCTAGTGGACCGACAGGGATCAATTCACCCCTCCACTTT. It is translated as CASGPTGINSPLHF.